Shown below are 30 T cell receptor beta chains from a single sample sequenced in a study of HIV-infected patients and healthy controls. TCRdb reanalysed the 5' RACE reads using MiXCR and keeps one entry per CDR3 protein. In the table there are 18,000 or so distinct CDR3 sequences, less than 20% of which are singletons. The material sequenced was CD8+ T cells from blood. These receptors all stem from a human donor in good health.

There are a few counts of this clonotype. The genes are TRBV29-1 and TRBJ2-7, with 9 bases lining up with TRBD1. With 4 bases clipped from V and 1 base from J, the junction kept 5 bases outside the gene matches. The CDR3 contains 14 residues. The germline CDR1 and CDR2 sequences are SQVTM and ANQGSEA. This CDR3 reads CSVVGTGPSYEQYF. In DNA form, the CDR3 reads TGCAGCGTTGTCGGGACAGGGCCTTCCTACGAGCAGTACTTC.

The chain employs TRBV15 and TRBJ2-1; 8 bases line up with TRBD2. Germline loops: CDR1 LNHNV, CDR2 YYDKDF (reference sequence). CDR3 length equals 13 residues. Trimming at V came to 8 bases and at J to 7 bases, leaving 7 bases not matched to a gene. CDR3 sequence reads: CATLAGTGNEQFF. DNA of the CDR3: TGTGCCACCTTAGCGGGGACGGGAAATGAGCAGTTCTTC.

This clonotype was counted ten times or more. This rearrangement joins TRBV2 to TRBJ2-4; possible D gene TRBD2, 6 bases. The CDR3 spans 16 residues. V lost 4 bases and J 0 bases, leaving 13 bases between the germline ends. The germline V gene has CDR1 SNHLY and CDR2 FYNNEI. The CDR3 DNA reads as TGTGCCAGCAGTGTCGGGGCGGGACTAGCCAAAAACATTCAGTACTTC. Residues: CASSVGAGLAKNIQYF.

This clonotype showed up many times. The rearrangement links TRBV12-3 or TRBV12-4 to TRBJ2-7; 8 nucleotides align to TRBD2. This CDR3 comprises 14 residues. Trimming removed 7 bases from V and 4 bases from J; junction bases left unmatched: 9. The CDR3 region has the DNA TGTGCCAGCACCGCGGGGGGACTAGAATACGAGCAGTACTTC. Translating gives CASTAGGLEYEQYF.

The CDR3 coding sequence is TGTGCCAGCAGTGGGACAGCAGACTACGAGCAGTACTTC. This translates into CASSGTADYEQYF. The chain couples TRBV27 to TRBJ2-7, with 7 bases fitting TRBD1. Germline trimming cut 5 bases from V and 3 bases from J; bases unmatched to any gene: 4. CDR1 and CDR2 from the germline V gene are MNHEY and SMNVEV (reference sequence). The CDR3 length is 13 residues.

This clonotype was seen only a few times. The chain recombines TRBV6-4 with TRBJ2-6; D gene uncertain. CDR1 is MRHNA, CDR2 SNTAGT, per germline. Trimming removed 7 bases at V and 2 bases at J, with 9 bases between. The CDR3 has 14 residues. CDR3 DNA: TGTGCCAGCACAAAATCAGCTGGGGCCAACGTCCTGACTTTC. Translating gives CASTKSAGANVLTF.

At least ten counts were recorded for this clonotype. The chain employs TRBV10-3 and TRBJ2-3; 8 nucleotides match TRBD2. Germline lookup yields CDR1 ENHRY and CDR2 SYGVKD. This CDR3 spans 19 amino acids. The trim removed 0 bases at V and 0 bases at J, leaving 11 bases unmatched. The CDR3 reads CAISESMTSEHYSTDTQYF. CDR3 nucleotide sequence: TGTGCCATCAGTGAGTCGATGACTAGCGAACATTATAGCACAGATACGCAGTATTTT.

This chain links TRBV12-3 or TRBV12-4 with TRBJ2-1; D unclear. V dropped 7 bases and J dropped 2 bases, with 9 bases sitting between them. This CDR3 contains 13 residues. CDR3 sequence: CASTIGAYNEQFF. CDR3 nucleotides: TGTGCCAGCACCATAGGAGCCTACAATGAGCAGTTCTTC.

This clonotype was seen repeatedly, ten times or more. The CDR3, as DNA: TGTGCCAGCAGCTTATTTAGTCAGGACACTGAAGCTTTCTTT. Its protein is CASSLFSQDTEAFF. V usage is TRBV11-2 and J usage is TRBJ1-1; D is unresolved. Germline lookup yields CDR1 SGHAT and CDR2 FQNNGV. The CDR3 is 14 residues long. Trimming removed 2 bases at V and 3 bases at J, with 10 bases between. The complete variable domain, with remaining parts taken from reference TRBV11-2 and TRBJ1-1, reads EAGVAQSPRYKIIEKRQSVAFWCNPISGHATLYWYQQILGQGPKLLIQFQNNGVVDDSQLPKDRFSAERLKGVDSTLKIQPAKLEDSAVYLCASSLFSQDTEAFFGQGTRLTVV.

The DNA of the CDR3 is TGTGCCAGCAGCACATGGGTCCCTGGGGCCAACGTCCTGACTTTC. Its protein is CASSTWVPGANVLTF. The genes are TRBV21-1 and TRBJ2-6. TRBV21-1 is termed a pseudogene. The CDR3 spans 15 residues.

V is TRBV5-8 and J is TRBJ2-1, with 11 bases aligning to TRBD2. Losses at the gene ends were 4 bases for V and 1 base for J; bases not matched to a gene: 10. Germline CDR1 is SGHTS and CDR2 is YDEGEE. This CDR3 spans 18 amino acids. Written as DNA, the CDR3 is TGTGCCAGCAGCCTTGGGACTAGCGGAGGGGTTTCCTACAATGAGCAGTTCTTC. Translating gives CASSLGTSGGVSYNEQFF.

This clonotype was picked up many times. The chain has TRBV15 and TRBJ2-7; tentatively, D is TRBD2 (5 bases). From germline, CDR1 is LNHNV and CDR2 YYDKDF (reference sequence). The CDR3 is 14 residues long. V lost 4 bases and J 5 bases, leaving 15 bases between the germline ends. The CDR3 loop reads CATSTRRGRDEQYF. For the CDR3, the DNA is TGTGCCACCAGCACCCGTAGAGGGCGTGACGAGCAGTACTTC.

There are a few counts of this clonotype. The genes are TRBV7-2 and TRBJ2-7; weak D call: TRBD1 (6 bases). Trimming shortened V by 3 bases and J by 5 bases, and 14 bases separated the two germline ends. Germline assignment: CDR1 SGHTA and CDR2 FQGNSA. The CDR3 runs to 14 residues. The DNA of the CDR3 is TGTGCCAGCAGCTTGATGGGGGCGCATCACGAGCAGTACTTC. Its protein is CASSLMGAHHEQYF.

The table lists this clonotype with many counts. The chain uses TRBV3-1 and TRBJ1-5; D is undetermined. The V end was cut by 5 bases, the J end by 0 bases, with 8 bases between. The CDR3 extends over 14 amino acids. Germline V gene lookup returns CDR1 LGHDT and CDR2 YNNKEL (reference sequence). In DNA form, the CDR3 reads TGTGCCAGCAGCGGCGGCGTTAGCAATCAGCCCCAGCATTTT. It specifies CASSGGVSNQPQHF. Combining the CDR3 with reference TRBV3-1 and TRBJ1-5 gives the whole variable domain DTAVSQTPKYLVTQMGNDKSIKCEQNLGHDTMYWYKQDSKKFLKIMFSYNNKELIINETVPNRFSPKSPDKAHLNLHINSLELGDSAVYFCASSGGVSNQPQHFGDGTRLSIL.

This clonotype has only a few counts. Here the CDR3 DNA reads TGTGCCAGTAGCATGACACTGACTAGCGAACCGTACTTC. It yields the protein CASSMTLTSEPYF. J is TRBJ2-7 and V is TRBV19; 8 bases match TRBD2. The CDR3 is 13 residues long. CDR1 LNHDA and CDR2 SQIVND come from the germline V gene (reference sequence). V was pared by 6 bases and J by 12 bases, with 13 bases of the junction left unmatched.

This clonotype was observed many times. This chain links TRBV6-4 with TRBJ1-1, with D unclear. Germline loops: CDR1 MRHNA, CDR2 SNTAGT. The CDR3 spans 14 residues. The V gene lost 2 bases and the J gene lost 4 bases, with 11 bases spanning the gap. The CDR3, as DNA: TGTGCCAGCAGTGACCGTTTTGGCGGCACTGAAGCTTTCTTT. This sequence encodes CASSDRFGGTEAFF.

The rearrangement uses TRBV9 and TRBJ2-7; D is possibly TRBD1 or TRBD2 (5 bases each). Germline V CDR1 and CDR2: SGDLS, YYNGEE. With 3 bases removed from V and 4 bases from J, the gap between germline ends came to 17 bases. The CDR3 extends over 15 amino acids. The DNA for the CDR3 is TGTGCCAGCAGCGCCCGAGGGGAGTATCCGTACGAGCAGTACTTC. This gives the protein CASSARGEYPYEQYF.

The CDR3 here is CATSDLTQGNEQFF. The CDR3 DNA reads as TGTGCCACCAGTGATTTGACACAGGGTAATGAGCAGTTCTTC. The gene calls are TRBV24-1 and TRBJ2-1, with D possibly matching TRBD1 (6 bases). CDR1 is KGHDR and CDR2 is SFDVKD in the germline V gene. Trimming removed 0 bases at V and 7 bases at J, with 9 bases between. The CDR3 extends over 14 amino acids.

In this sample, this clonotype turned up many times. The V call is TRBV20-1, the J call TRBJ1-1; D ambiguous. Germline V gene lookup returns CDR1 DFQATT and CDR2 SNEGSKA (reference sequence). Trimming shortened V by 6 bases and J by 1 base, and 6 bases separated the two germline ends. The CDR3 length is 11 residues. The CDR3, as DNA: TGCAGTGCGCCACAGAACACTGAAGCTTTCTTT. Translation: CSAPQNTEAFF.

This clonotype showed up many times. The J gene is TRBJ1-5, the V gene TRBV29-1; 9 nucleotides agree with TRBD1. Per germline, CDR1 SQVTM and CDR2 ANQGSEA. V shed 4 bases and J 5 bases; nucleotides not matched to a gene: 3. The CDR3 has 13 residues. CDR3 sequence (DNA): TGCAGCGTTGTAGACAGGGGGGATCAGCCCCAGCATTTT. Its protein product is CSVVDRGDQPQHF.

This clonotype was picked up many times. The chain joins TRBV20-1 to TRBJ2-3; 10 bases line up with TRBD2. The CDR3 covers 19 residues. CDR1 and CDR2 from the germline V gene are DFQATT and SNEGSKA (reference sequence). V was clipped by 4 bases and J by 0 bases; unmatched bases: 16. In nucleotides, the CDR3 is TGCAGTGCTACCGCCGGGACTAGCGTCATATACCCTAGCACAGATACGCAGTATTTT. This translates into CSATAGTSVIYPSTDTQYF.

The gene calls are TRBV9 and TRBJ1-5; 7 nucleotides align to TRBD1. This CDR3 region has 14 residues. Germline V gene lookup returns CDR1 SGDLS and CDR2 YYNGEE. Trimming removed 5 bases from V and 2 bases from J; junction bases left unmatched: 4. The CDR3 here is CASSKTGGNQPQHF. The CDR3 nucleotides read TGTGCCAGCAGTAAAACAGGGGGCAATCAGCCCCAGCATTTT. The whole variable domain, remainder taken from reference TRBV9 and TRBJ1-5, is DSGVTQTPKHLITATGQRVTLRCSPRSGDLSVYWYQQSLDQGLQFLIQYYNGEERAKGNILERFSAQQFPDLHSELNLSSLELGDSALYFCASSKTGGNQPQHFGDGTRLSIL.

This clonotype occurred many times. This chain uses TRBV6-5 with TRBJ2-1; 8 bases agree with TRBD2. V lost 1 base, J lost 7 bases, and 6 bases stayed unmatched. CDR1 is MNHEY, CDR2 SVGAGI, per germline. This CDR3 comprises 15 residues. CDR3 nucleotides: TGTGCCAGCAGTTACTTCGGGAGGGTAGGGAATGAGCAGTTCTTC. Protein: CASSYFGRVGNEQFF.

This clonotype has more than one count but fewer than ten. The chain has TRBV6-5 and TRBJ1-1, with a weak D call TRBD1 (5 bases). The germline gives CDR1 MNHEY, CDR2 SVGAGI. V shed 2 bases and J shed 4 bases, with 8 bases lying between them. The CDR3 is 13 residues long. The CDR3 region is CASSYDRTTEAFF. The CDR3 DNA reads TGTGCCAGCAGTTACGACAGAACCACTGAAGCTTTCTTT.

At least ten counts were recorded for this clonotype. This chain connects TRBV5-6 to TRBJ2-1, with D possibly matching TRBD2 (6 bases). Germline lookup yields CDR1 SGHDT and CDR2 YYEEEE. The V gene lost 4 bases and the J gene lost 0 bases, with 11 bases spanning the gap. CDR3 length: 15 residues. The CDR3 region is CASSHSGASYNEQFF. The CDR3, as DNA: TGTGCCAGCAGCCATAGCGGAGCCTCCTACAATGAGCAGTTCTTC.

This clonotype came up many times. The rearrangement joins TRBV13 to TRBJ2-1, with D tentatively TRBD2 (6 bases). Trimming removed 2 bases from V and 4 bases from J, with 12 bases in between. The CDR3 covers 15 residues. Germline V gene sequence: CDR1 PRHDT, CDR2 FYEKMQ (reference sequence). CDR3 in amino acids: CASSLPLARYNEQFF. The CDR3 DNA reads TGTGCCAGCAGCTTACCGCTAGCGCGATACAATGAGCAGTTCTTC.

The chain has TRBV7-9 and TRBJ2-3; D might be TRBD1 or TRBD2, each matching 7 bases. The CDR3 spans 16 residues. CDR1 SEHNR and CDR2 FQNEAQ come from the germline V gene (reference sequence). V was cut by 5 bases and J by 2 bases, with 17 bases left in between. The CDR3 here is CASSPQGGANTDTQYF. As DNA, the CDR3 is TGTGCCAGCAGCCCTCAGGGGGGGGCTAACACAGATACGCAGTATTTT.

This clonotype came up many times. The chain is built from TRBV5-1 and TRBJ1-1, with 8 bases identical to TRBD1. The CDR3 is made up of 14 amino acids. Losses at the gene ends were 5 bases for V and 2 bases for J; bases not matched to a gene: 5. Germline CDR1 reads SGHRS; CDR2 reads YFSETQ. The CDR3, as DNA: TGCGCCAGCAGATGGGGACAGGTAAACACTGAAGCTTTCTTT. Translated: CASRWGQVNTEAFF. Supplemented by reference TRBV5-1 and TRBJ1-1, the full variable domain reads KAGVTQTPRYLIKTRGQQVTLSCSPISGHRSVSWYQQTPGQGLQFLFEYFSETQRNKGNFPGRFSGRQFSNSRSEMNVSTLELGDSALYLCASRWGQVNTEAFFGQGTRLTVV.

By sample fraction, this clonotype is medium-sized. V usage is TRBV5-1 and J usage is TRBJ2-7, with 9 bases that match TRBD2. V was clipped by 0 bases and J by 3 bases; unmatched bases: 1. This CDR3 is built from 14 residues. Germline loops: CDR1 SGHRS, CDR2 YFSETQ. CDR3 sequence reads: CASSLVTSGYEQYF. Here the CDR3 DNA reads TGCGCCAGCAGCTTGGTGACTAGCGGCTACGAGCAGTACTTC.

This clonotype was recorded at least ten times. The chain links TRBV7-2 to TRBJ1-1; no reliable D call. There are 14 residues in the CDR3. Germline CDR1 reads SGHTA; CDR2 reads FQGNSA. Trimming pared 5 bases from V and 1 base from J, leaving 11 bases between. CDR3: CASSPFSANTEAFF. The CDR3 nucleotides are TGTGCCAGCAGCCCTTTCTCGGCGAACACTGAAGCTTTCTTT.